One sample yielded the 25 T cell receptor beta chains listed below, sequenced in a study of T cell clusters in autoimmune cytopenias. Multiplex touch-down PCR amplified TRB using TRB-A and TRB-B pools in one tube. TCRdb reprocessed the multiplex PCR reads, keeping one entry per CDR3 protein, no DNA. This sample's table reports thousands of distinct CDR3 sequences. TRB amplification used around 270 ng of peripheral blood genomic DNA. These same records also appear under a second study, on T cell repertoires in aging, cancer and after chemotherapy.

Sequenced material: peripheral blood. The receptors derive from a human donor in good health.

This clonotype ranks as medium-sized in terms of frequency. The V call is TRBV19, the J call TRBJ2-5; TCRdb indicates TRBD1, and absent DNA this call remains unverified. The CDR3 has 15 residues. Germline lookup yields CDR1 LNHDA and CDR2 SQIVND (reference sequence). The chain's CDR3 is CATAKTQGAMETQYF.

This clonotype counts as large by frequency. V usage is TRBV29-1 and J usage is TRBJ2-3; the D call from TCRdb, TRBD1, cannot be confirmed without DNA. There are 11 residues in the CDR3. Looked up from germline, CDR1 is SQVTM and CDR2 is ANQGSEA. Here the CDR3 reads CSGQGTDTQYF.

The chain links TRBV6-4 to TRBJ2-3; TCRdb reports TRBD2, a call that lacks DNA to check it against. Germline assignment: CDR1 MRHNA and CDR2 SNTAGT. The CDR3 sequence is 15 residues long. This CDR3 reads CASSLSGRRGDTQYF.

The V call is TRBV6-1, the J call TRBJ1-1. CDR1 is MNHNS and CDR2 is SASEGT in the germline V gene. This CDR3 is 13 amino acids long. The CDR3 here is CASRLGLNTEAFF.

The chain recombines TRBV6-6 with TRBJ2-7. This CDR3 region has 15 residues. The germline V gene encodes CDR1 MNHNY and CDR2 SVGAGI (reference sequence). The CDR3 is CASSYSDGSSYEQYF.

This clonotype is called medium-sized based on its frequency. CDR3 loop: CASSFLESGANVLTF. The chain joins TRBV12-3 or TRBV12-4 to TRBJ2-6. The CDR3 length is 15 residues.

Considering frequency, this clonotype is medium-sized. J is TRBJ1-2 and V is TRBV12-3 or TRBV12-4. The CDR3 spans 14 residues. This chain's CDR3 is CASSSADGVYGYTF.

The rearrangement joins TRBV10-3 to TRBJ2-1; TCRdb lists TRBD2, though no DNA is available to test this call. This CDR3 is 15 amino acids long. Germline CDR1 reads ENHRY; CDR2 reads SYGVKD. CDR3 residues: CAISESRTSGGEQFF.

The chain recombines TRBV5-4 with TRBJ2-7. CDR3 length: 15 amino acids. Germline V CDR1 and CDR2: SGHNT, YYREEE (reference sequence). This CDR3 reads CASSLGLGKGYEQYF.

Frequency places this clonotype as medium-sized. The gene calls are TRBV5-6 and TRBJ2-7. Germline lookup yields CDR1 SGHDT and CDR2 YYEEEE. CDR3 size: 13 residues. The CDR3 protein is CASRSEGAYEQYF.

This clonotype is labeled medium-sized (0.01 to 0.1%) based on frequency. The genes are TRBV18 and TRBJ2-3. The CDR3 runs to 11 residues. The germline V gene encodes CDR1 KGHSH and CDR2 LQKENI. This CDR3 reads CASSPSDTQYF.

The chain has TRBV13 and TRBJ2-2; TCRdb gives TRBD1 as the D gene, but with no DNA this cannot be confirmed. The CDR3 runs 17 residues. Germline loops: CDR1 PRHDT, CDR2 FYEKMQ (reference sequence). The CDR3 reads CASSAHGGAWDTGELFF.

CDR3 amino acids: CASRGTGGFYGYTF. The chain has TRBV6-5 and TRBJ1-2; TCRdb proposes TRBD1, but this gene call is untestable without DNA. The CDR3 consists of 14 residues. The germline V gene encodes CDR1 MNHEY and CDR2 SVGAGI.

This rearrangement joins TRBV5-4 to TRBJ2-3; as DNA is missing, the TRBD2 call by TCRdb cannot be tested. The CDR3 loop spans 14 amino acids. CDR1 is SGHNT and CDR2 is YYREEE in the germline V gene (reference sequence). The CDR3 reads CASNTWGREDTQYF.

The gene calls are TRBV15 and TRBJ1-5. The germline V gene encodes CDR1 LNHNV and CDR2 YYDKDF (reference sequence). The CDR3 runs 16 residues. The CDR3 sequence: CATRVFGGGLSQPQHF.

By frequency, this clonotype registers medium-sized. This chain links TRBV29-1 with TRBJ2-1; without DNA, the TCRdb call of TRBD1 cannot be checked. CDR1 and CDR2 (germline): SQVTM, ANQGSEA. The CDR3 length is 15 residues. CDR3 sequence reads: CSVAVRDRVVNEQFF.

This chain connects TRBV6-5 to TRBJ1-6. Germline CDR1 and CDR2: MNHEY and SVGAGI. This CDR3 is built from 14 residues. The CDR3 loop reads CASSSDSYNSPLHF.

This clonotype ranks as medium-sized (0.01 to 0.1%) in terms of frequency. The chain links TRBV19 to TRBJ1-1; the TCRdb D gene call, TRBD1, has no DNA to confirm it. There are 17 residues in the CDR3. CDR1 is LNHDA, CDR2 SQIVND, per germline (reference sequence). This CDR3 is CASSNHRDQALKPGNFF. The full variable domain, completed using reference TRBV19 and TRBJ1-1, is DGGITQSPKYLFRKEGQNVTLSCEQNLNHDAMYWYRQDPGQGLRLIYYSQIVNDFQKGDIAEGYSVSREKKESFPLTVTSAQKNPTAFYLCASSNHRDQALKPGNFFGQGTRLTVV.

The chain combines TRBV5-1 with TRBJ2-3. CDR1 is SGHRS, CDR2 YFSETQ, per germline. This CDR3 comprises 14 residues. CDR3 sequence: CASSLPISGDTQYF.

V and J are TRBV5-1 and TRBJ2-5. CDR1 is SGHRS, CDR2 YFSETQ, per germline. This CDR3 is 13 amino acids long. The CDR3 protein is CASSLSVGETQYF.

V is TRBV6-6 and J is TRBJ1-4. CDR3 length: 16 amino acids. Germline CDR1 is MNHNY and CDR2 is SVGAGI (reference sequence). CDR3: CASSYHTTPSHEKLFF.

The chain is built from TRBV7-2 and TRBJ1-5; the D call from TCRdb, TRBD1, cannot be confirmed without DNA. CDR1 is SGHTA, CDR2 FQGNSA, per germline. This CDR3 comprises 16 residues. CDR3 protein: CASSLEDRRSNQPQHF.

This clonotype ranks as medium-sized in terms of frequency. This chain uses TRBV19 with TRBJ1-2. This CDR3 is built from 12 residues. CDR1 and CDR2 from the germline V gene are LNHDA and SQIVND (reference sequence). CDR3 protein: CASSIPLYGYTF.

V is TRBV7-9 and J is TRBJ2-3; TCRdb gives TRBD1 as the D gene, but with no DNA this cannot be confirmed. The CDR3 sequence is 16 residues long. The germline V gene encodes CDR1 SEHNR and CDR2 FQNEAQ (reference sequence). CDR3 sequence: CASSSTGTGITDTQYF.

Measured by frequency, this clonotype is medium-sized. The genes are TRBV5-4 and TRBJ2-3. This CDR3 is 16 amino acids long. The germline V gene encodes CDR1 SGHNT and CDR2 YYREEE (reference sequence). The CDR3 loop reads CASSLGLAGSTDTQYF.